Given below is one T cell receptor (beta chain) in context. The antigen is not known. Trimming stripped 6 bases from V and 4 bases from J, with 15 bases between. CDR1 is MNHNY and CDR2 is SVGAGI in the germline V gene (reference sequence). The CDR3 is made up of 15 amino acids. This sample was taken from a study of cytomegalovirus exposure and HLA in healthy donors. The PCR was carried out with 60 Vbeta primers and 13 Jbeta primers. Original processing methods: An analysis performed later counted 74 million or so unique TCR beta chains (roughly 10 million of them shared). TCRdb's copy holds only in-frame clones and misses some; the assay was immunoSEQ multiplex PCR. V, J and clone size are those of that table, while D and trimming were read from the DNA. The sample lists 170,000 or so clones; about 80% were seen once. Study observations and caveats: Prior analysis indicated that the majority of TCR beta V segments exhibited productivity approximately 87% or approximately 30% of the time. In a later analysis, a genetic analysis reported fewer productive-TCR N-insertions in an Asian-associated ancestry cluster than the cohort average. Testing in vitro showed three CMV-associated chains specific for CMV antigens.

Sequenced input: PBMCs. This receptor was taken from a woman aged 45-65 years in good health and CMV-seronegative. J is TRBJ1-4 and V is TRBV6-6; no clear D. CDR3 amino acids: CASRTGGQDNEKLFF. As DNA, the CDR3 is TGTGCCAGCAGAACCGGAGGCCAGGATAATGAAAAACTGTTTTTT.